The 11 T cell receptor beta chains below were found in one sample sequenced in a study of blood T cell repertoires in COVID-19. Method: immunoSEQ multiplex PCR; TCRdb's copy keeps in-frame clones and lacks some. The sample includes about 210,000 clones, around four fifths of them seen just once. The sequencing sample was made of peripheral blood. These receptor sequences come from a woman in her fifties or sixties with acute or convalescent COVID-19.

The rearrangement links TRBV24-1 to TRBJ2-2; 7 bases align to TRBD1. The CDR3 is made up of 16 amino acids. The V and J ends lost 3 bases and 5 bases, in that order; junction bases with no gene match: 8. CDR1 is KGHDR, CDR2 SFDVKD, per germline. The CDR3 nucleotides read TGTGCCACCAGTGATCCGGGACAGAGGTTAACCGGGGAGCTGTTTTTT. Encoded protein: CATSDPGQRLTGELFF.

The V and J genes are TRBV5-6 and TRBJ2-2, with TRBD1 identical over 7 bases. This CDR3 region has 15 residues. After removal of 4 bases from V and 0 bases from J, the junction contained 3 bases not matched to a gene. Germline values: CDR1 SGHDT, CDR2 YYEEEE. CDR3 loop: CASSPDRANTGELFF. DNA of the CDR3: TGTGCCAGCAGCCCCGACAGGGCGAACACCGGGGAGCTGTTTTTT.

The chain combines TRBV6-5 with TRBJ1-1; D not resolved. CDR3 size: 14 residues. Per germline, CDR1 MNHEY and CDR2 SVGAGI. V was cut by 0 bases and J by 2 bases, with 7 bases left in between. CDR3 sequence (DNA): TGTGCCAGCAGTTACTCCCAAGCCAACACTGAAGCTTTCTTT. It specifies CASSYSQANTEAFF.

This clone was recorded a few times. The rearrangement joins TRBV6-6 to TRBJ2-1; D call uncertain. Germline values: CDR1 MNHNY, CDR2 SVGAGI (reference sequence). This CDR3 is 12 amino acids long. The germline V and J ends were trimmed by 9 bases and 3 bases, with 9 bases remaining between them. This CDR3 reads CASLSFYNEQFF. As DNA, the CDR3 is TGTGCCAGTCTATCTTTCTACAATGAGCAGTTCTTC.

The rearrangement links TRBV5-1 to TRBJ2-7; TRBD1 is a possible D gene (6 bases). V was shortened by 2 bases and J by 7 bases, with 16 bases between the two germline ends. Germline V gives CDR1 SGHRS, CDR2 YFSETQ. CDR3 length: 14 residues. The CDR3 protein is CASSFTQGPGEQYF. CDR3 nucleotide sequence: TGCGCCAGCAGCTTCACACAGGGTCCGGGGGAGCAGTACTTC.

The chain recombines TRBV7-3 with TRBJ1-1, with D perhaps TRBD1 (6 bases). V was cut by 2 bases and J by 1 base, with 8 bases left in between. CDR3 length: 14 amino acids. The germline gives CDR1 SGHTA, CDR2 FQGTGA. The CDR3 nucleotides read TGTGCCAGCAGCTTAGACAGGCAGAACACTGAAGCTTTCTTT. It codes for CASSLDRQNTEAFF. Full variable domain (outside the CDR3, taken from reference TRBV7-3 and TRBJ1-1): GAGVSQTPSNKVTEKGKYVELRCDPISGHTALYWYRQSLGQGPEFLIYFQGTGAADDSGLPNDRFFAVRPEGSVSTLKIQRTERGDSAVYLCASSLDRQNTEAFFGQGTRLTVV.

This clone was found a few times. V is TRBV6-5 and J is TRBJ1-1, with 9 positions matching TRBD1. The CDR3 extends over 14 amino acids. With 7 bases clipped from V and 3 bases from J, the junction kept 6 bases outside the gene matches. Per germline, CDR1 MNHEY and CDR2 SVGAGI. The CDR3 here is CASTHTGGDTEAFF. The CDR3 DNA sequence: TGTGCCAGCACCCATACAGGGGGCGACACTGAAGCTTTCTTT.

The gene calls are TRBV3-1 (or the pseudogene TRBV3-2) and TRBJ1-3, with D hard to call. V was cut by 2 bases and J by 4 bases, with 9 bases left in between. The CDR3 loop spans 14 amino acids. CDR1 and CDR2 from the germline V gene are LGHDT and YNNKEL (reference sequence). The CDR3 nucleotides read TGTGCCAGCAGCCAAAATGGACTGGGAAACACCATATATTTT. This gives the protein CASSQNGLGNTIYF.

The chain employs TRBV27 and TRBJ2-3; D is possibly TRBD1 (5 bases). The CDR3 totals 12 residues. V was shortened by 6 bases and J by 8 bases, with 12 bases between the two germline ends. Germline CDR1 reads MNHEY; CDR2 reads SMNVEV (reference sequence). In DNA form, the CDR3 reads TGTGCCAGCAGCCCCTGGCAGGGTACGCAGTATTTT. Residues: CASSPWQGTQYF.

The chain couples TRBV28 to TRBJ2-7; TRBD2 agrees at 10 bases. Germline-derived CDR1 and CDR2 are MDHEN and SYDVKM. V shed 2 bases and J 4 bases; nucleotides not matched to a gene: 5. The CDR3 covers 15 residues. The CDR3 loop reads CASSLPAGGPYEQYF. DNA for the CDR3: TGTGCCAGCAGTTTACCAGCGGGAGGGCCGTACGAGCAGTACTTC. Complete variable domain (other parts from reference TRBV28 and TRBJ2-7): DVKVTQSSRYLVKRTGEKVFLECVQDMDHENMFWYRQDPGLGLRLIYFSYDVKMKEKGDIPEGYSVSREKKERFSLILESASTNQTSMYLCASSLPAGGPYEQYFGPGTRLTVT.

This clone was detected once. The rearrangement joins TRBV20-1 to TRBJ2-7; the D gene is possibly TRBD1 (6 bases). The CDR3 is made up of 11 amino acids. From germline, CDR1 is DFQATT and CDR2 SNEGSKA (reference sequence). The V end lost 6 bases, the J end lost 3 bases, and 9 bases lay between the germline ends. CDR3 nucleotide sequence: TGCAGTGCCAAGGACAGCTACGAGCAGTACTTC. As protein: CSAKDSYEQYF.